A single sample is the source of the 10 T cell receptor beta chains below, sequenced in a study of PD-1 blockade in classical Hodgkin lymphoma. As to time point: cycle 4 day 1 (C4D1), after 6 weeks of nivolumab. Each and every patient relapsed after autologous stem cell transplantation, and patients got differing brentuximab vedotin exposure. Profiling relied on immunoSEQ multiplex PCR, and the TCRdb table lists in-frame clones only, not all of them. The sample contains approximately 29,000 clones, just under 80% of which appear only once. This specimen consisted of peripheral blood mononuclear cells (PBMCs), obtained before the fourth cycle of nivolumab. These receptors all stem from a human donor with classical Hodgkin lymphoma.

This clone was seen a few times. The rearrangement joins TRBV7-8 to TRBJ1-1; tentatively, D is TRBD1 (6 bases). This CDR3 region has 15 residues. The germline V and J ends were trimmed by 5 bases and 1 base, with 14 bases remaining between them. Germline V gene data show CDR1 as SGHVS and CDR2 as FQNEAQ. CDR3 DNA: TGTGCCAGCAGCCTCCGCCCGGGACAGAACACTGAAGCTTTCTTT. This translates into CASSLRPGQNTEAFF.

This chain links TRBV6-5 with TRBJ1-1, with 7 bases aligning to TRBD1. Germline-derived CDR1 and CDR2 are MNHEY and SVGAGI. After removal of 6 bases from V and 4 bases from J, the junction contained 8 bases not matched to a gene. The CDR3 runs 14 residues. The CDR3 is CASRDHRGFTEAFF. The CDR3 DNA follows: TGTGCCAGCAGGGACCACAGGGGATTCACTGAAGCTTTCTTT.

The chain links TRBV5-6 to TRBJ1-2, with D unresolved. Germline values: CDR1 SGHDT, CDR2 YYEEEE. The CDR3 extends over 13 amino acids. V was pared by 2 bases and J by 4 bases, with 9 bases between. In DNA form, the CDR3 reads TGTGCCAGCAGCTTTCAGGCTTCCTATGGCTACACCTTC. Its protein product is CASSFQASYGYTF.

The J gene is TRBJ2-1, the V gene TRBV6-1; D remains ambiguous. CDR1 is MNHNS, CDR2 SASEGT, per germline. V lost 0 bases and J lost 6, with 6 bases in between. The CDR3 is 13 residues long. This CDR3 is CASSEAITNEQFF. The DNA of the CDR3 is TGTGCCAGCAGTGAAGCGATTACCAATGAGCAGTTCTTC.

The rearrangement uses TRBV4-1 and TRBJ2-1, with a weak D call TRBD2 (7 bases). The germline V gene encodes CDR1 MGHRA and CDR2 YSYEKL. The V end was cut by 2 bases, the J end by 7 bases, with 21 bases between. The CDR3 sequence is 17 residues long. The CDR3 is CASSQFSGEGRENEQFF. The CDR3 region has the DNA TGCGCCAGCAGCCAATTTTCAGGGGAGGGCCGTGAGAATGAGCAGTTCTTC.

Turning to this clone: One end of the junction varies from germline; a read error may be responsible. This chain uses TRBV25-1 with TRBJ2-4; 7 nucleotides match TRBD2. From germline, CDR1 is MGHDK and CDR2 SYGVNS. The CDR3 has 11 residues. DNA for the CDR3: TGTGCCAGCTCTGACTCGGGACTAACCCACTTC. This sequence encodes CASSDSGLTHF.

This clone has just one count. The chain employs TRBV6-1 and TRBJ2-3; the D is unclear. The CDR3 loop spans 13 amino acids. In germline, CDR1 is MNHNS, CDR2 SASEGT. The V end was cut by 2 bases, the J end by 8 bases, with 11 bases between. The CDR3 reads CASSENPLGTQYF. CDR3 DNA: TGTGCCAGCAGTGAAAACCCGCTAGGTACGCAGTATTTT.

The rearrangement joins TRBV27 to TRBJ1-5; TRBD1 might be the D (5 bases). This CDR3 is 13 amino acids long. The germline V gene has CDR1 MNHEY and CDR2 SMNVEV (reference sequence). Trimming took 6 bases from V and 7 from J, leaving 13 bases between them. The CDR3 bases are TGTGCCAGCAGGCGGGCCGGGGGGCAGCCCCAGCATTTT. As protein: CASRRAGGQPQHF.

The J gene is TRBJ2-2, the V gene TRBV6-1; D not certain. Germline V lookup: CDR1 MNHNS, CDR2 SASEGT. The CDR3 sequence is 15 residues long. Trimming took off 5 bases at V and 0 bases at J, with 10 bases between the two ends. As DNA, the CDR3 is TGTGCCAGCAGTAATACACACGCGAACACCGGGGAGCTGTTTTTT. Protein product: CASSNTHANTGELFF.

The V gene is TRBV13, the J gene TRBJ2-2; D not resolved. Germline CDR1 is PRHDT and CDR2 is FYEKMQ (reference sequence). V gave up 2 bases and J gave up 6 bases, with 4 bases separating them. The CDR3 runs to 12 residues. The CDR3 DNA reads TGTGCCAGCAGCTTATTGTCCGGGGAGCTGTTTTTT. This translates into CASSLLSGELFF.